This TCR beta chain was captured in a study of post-analysis software for immune sequencing data. Notes on the study in general: Roughly five TRBV segments were significantly more frequent in patients than in controls. TRBV5-6, TRBV5-1 and TRBV20-1 were among these segments.

Unique-molecular-identifier-tagged TCR beta cDNA libraries were used. TCRdb itself ran the PCR reads through MiXCR, one entry per CDR3 protein. The sample holds roughly 650,000 distinct CDR3 sequences; around 60% are singletons and the top ten take over 9%. A remark on this clonotype: Its antigen is as yet unknown.

The germline gives CDR1 LGHDT, CDR2 YNNKEL (reference sequence). The CDR3 is 15 amino acids. Sequencing was carried out using blood. The gene calls are TRBV3-1 and TRBJ2-5; D is perhaps TRBD2 (5 bases). Matching the DNA end better, TRBJ2-7 makes the J call doubtful. The receptor's source is a girl under 10 years old with multiple sclerosis. The CDR3 bases are TGTGCCAGCAGCCAAGAGGGTGGGAGTGTATACGAGCAGTACTTC. Translated, it gives CASSQEGGSVYEQYF.